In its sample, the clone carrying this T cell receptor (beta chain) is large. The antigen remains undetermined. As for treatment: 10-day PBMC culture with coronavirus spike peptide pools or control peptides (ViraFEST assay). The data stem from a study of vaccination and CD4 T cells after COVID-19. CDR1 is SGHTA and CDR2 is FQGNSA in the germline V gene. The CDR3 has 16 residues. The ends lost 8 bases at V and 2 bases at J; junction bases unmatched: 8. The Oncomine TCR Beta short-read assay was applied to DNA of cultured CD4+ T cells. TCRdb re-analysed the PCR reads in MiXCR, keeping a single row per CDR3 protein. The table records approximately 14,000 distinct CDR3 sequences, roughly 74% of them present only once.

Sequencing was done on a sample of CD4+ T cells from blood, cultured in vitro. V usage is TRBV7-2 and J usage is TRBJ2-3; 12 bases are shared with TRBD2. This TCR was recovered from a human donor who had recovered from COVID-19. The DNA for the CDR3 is TGTGCCAGCTCCTACGGGACTAGCGGGCCCACAGATACGCAGTATTTT. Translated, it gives CASSYGTSGPTDTQYF. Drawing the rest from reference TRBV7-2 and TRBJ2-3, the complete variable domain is GAGVSQSPSNKVTEKGKDVELRCDPISGHTALYWYRQSLGQGLEFLIYFQGNSAPDKSGLPSDRFSAERTGGSVSTLTIQRTQQEDSAVYLCASSYGTSGPTDTQYFGPGTRLTVL.